A selection of T cell receptor beta chains follows, all from one sample in a study of cytomegalovirus exposure and HLA in healthy donors. Produced via immunoSEQ multiplex PCR; TCRdb's table is partial and in-frame only. The table for this sample gives roughly 200,000 clones. Sequenced sample: PBMCs. These receptors all stem from a girl aged 2-10 years in good health and CMV-seropositive. CDR3s include the opening cysteine and the closing phenylalanine or tryptophan. D genes are given only for firm matches.

length,J,V,D,DNA,CDR3
8,TRBJ1-2,TRBV20-1,NA,TGCCTCCCTGATGGCTACACCTTC,CLPDGYTF
15,TRBJ2-3,TRBV6-5,NA,TGTGCCAGCAGTTCCCCCTTAAGAGGCACAGATACGCAGTATTTT,CASSSPLRGTDTQYF
14,TRBJ1-1,TRBV27,NA,TGTGCCAGCAGGATCAGACAGAGGAACACTGAAGCTTTCTTT,CASRIRQRNTEAFF
16,TRBJ2-5,TRBV27,TRBD2,TGTGCCACCGCCGGACTAGCGGGAGGCTACCAAGAGACCCAGTACTTC,CATAGLAGGYQETQYF
15,TRBJ2-7,TRBV7-6,NA,TGTGCCAGCAGCTTTGGTGCAGGGAATTCCTACGAGCAGTACTTC,CASSFGAGNSYEQYF
15,TRBJ1-5,TRBV6-1,NA,TGTGCCAGCAGCTGGGGGGGCCAAAGCAATCAGCCCCAGCATTTT,CASSWGGQSNQPQHF
16,TRBJ1-1,TRBV2,TRBD1,TGTGCCAGCAGATATTTACAGGGGGCCCTGAACACTGAAGCTTTCTTT,CASRYLQGALNTEAFF
10,TRBJ2-7,TRBV29-1,NA,TGCAGCGCGTATTCCTACGAGCAGTACTTC,CSAYSYEQYF
15,TRBJ2-5,TRBV18,TRBD2,TGTGCCAGCTCACCCGGGACTAGCGGACAAGAGACCCAGTACTTC,CASSPGTSGQETQYF
16,TRBJ2-3,TRBV15,TRBD1,TGTGCTACCAGCCCCAGATCAGGGGGTGTGGCAGATACGCAGTATTTT,CATSPRSGGVADTQYF
12,TRBJ1-3,TRBV27,NA,TGTGCCAGCGGGCGAATAGGAAACACCATATATTTT,CASGRIGNTIYF
15,TRBJ2-2,TRBV9,TRBD2,TGTGCCAGCAGCGTCGGGTCTAGCGGGAGCGGGGAGCTGTTTTTT,CASSVGSSGSGELFF
16,TRBJ1-1,TRBV6-1,TRBD1,TGTGCCAGCAGTGACGGGCAGGGGGCCCTGAACACTGAAGCTTTCTTT,CASSDGQGALNTEAFF
15,TRBJ2-7,TRBV19,TRBD1,TGTGCCAGTAGTACCTGGGACAGCCGATCCTACGAGCAGTACTTC,CASSTWDSRSYEQYF
15,TRBJ2-1,TRBV7-3,NA,TGTGCCAGCAGCTTCGGGGGTAGCTCCTACAATGAGCAGTTCTTC,CASSFGGSSYNEQFF
16,TRBJ2-3,TRBV18,TRBD2,TGTGCCAGCTCACCGCCGGGACTAGCGGGAACAGATACGCAGTATTTT,CASSPPGLAGTDTQYF
15,TRBJ2-1,TRBV18,NA,TGTGCCAGCTCACCCACCGGGACTCCTTACAATGAGCAGTTCTTC,CASSPTGTPYNEQFF
14,TRBJ1-2,TRBV29-1,NA,TGCAGCGTTGAGGTCGGACAGTCGGCCTATGGCTACACCTTC,CSVEVGQSAYGYTF
15,TRBJ1-1,TRBV6-1,TRBD1,TGTGCCAGCAGTGCCCGGGACAGTGGACGCACTGAAGCTTTCTTT,CASSARDSGRTEAFF
14,TRBJ2-7,TRBV19,TRBD2,TGTGCCAGTAGTATTGCAGCGGGAGTGTACGAGCAGTACTTC,CASSIAAGVYEQYF
14,TRBJ1-1,TRBV6-1,NA,TGTGCCAGCAGTGTCAGACAGGTTGACACTGAAGCTTTCTTT,CASSVRQVDTEAFF
18,TRBJ2-2,TRBV4-1,TRBD1,TGCGCCAGCAGCCAAGTGCCCGAGCTTACAGGGGGCACCGGGGAGCTGTTTTTT,CASSQVPELTGGTGELFF
14,TRBJ2-4,TRBV6-5,TRBD1,TGTGCCAGCAGTTACGGGACAGGGGGAAACATTCAGTACTTC,CASSYGTGGNIQYF
14,TRBJ1-5,TRBV28,NA,TGTGCCAGCAGTGTAGGGGTAAGCAATCAGCCCCAGCATTTT,CASSVGVSNQPQHF
16,TRBJ2-1,TRBV12-5,NA,TGTGCTAGTGGTCTCGCGCGCGGAAACTCCTACAATGAGCAGTTCTTC,CASGLARGNSYNEQFF
17,TRBJ2-6,TRBV19,TRBD1,TGTGCCAGTAGTCTCGGACAGGGTAATCGTGGGGCCAACGTCCTGACTTTC,CASSLGQGNRGANVLTF
16,TRBJ2-3,TRBV5-4,NA,TGTGCCACCACAGCCCACCACCGGCAGGGTGAAGATACGCAGTATTTT,CATTAHHRQGEDTQYF
15,TRBJ1-3,TRBV2,TRBD1,TGTGCCAGCAGCCCCGGACAGGGCGCTGGAAACACCATATATTTT,CASSPGQGAGNTIYF
15,TRBJ2-7,TRBV6-1,TRBD1,TGTGCCAGCAGTGACCTTTCGGGACAGTACTACGAGCAGTACTTC,CASSDLSGQYYEQYF
13,TRBJ2-3,TRBV6-1,NA,TGTGCCAGCAGTGAAGGGGGCGCGGATACGCAGTATTTT,CASSEGGADTQYF
16,TRBJ2-1,TRBV7-8,NA,TGTGCCAGCAGCCAAAACCAGGTGACTACCATCGATGAGCAGTTCTTC,CASSQNQVTTIDEQFF
17,TRBJ2-2,TRBV10-2,NA,TGCGCCAGCAGTGAGTCGAGTAGTAGAACGAACACCGGGGAGCTGTTTTTT,CASSESSSRTNTGELFF
12,TRBJ1-1,TRBV29-1,NA,TGCAGCGTTGAAGATGTAAACACTGAAGCTTTCTTT,CSVEDVNTEAFF
15,TRBJ1-2,TRBV15,TRBD1,TGTGCCACCAGCCTCCGGACAGGGGGCAGCTATGGCTACACCTTC,CATSLRTGGSYGYTF
17,TRBJ2-7,TRBV28,TRBD1,TGTGCCAGCCCATCCCCCCACACAGGGGGTTCCTCCTACGAGCAGTACTTC,CASPSPHTGGSSYEQYF